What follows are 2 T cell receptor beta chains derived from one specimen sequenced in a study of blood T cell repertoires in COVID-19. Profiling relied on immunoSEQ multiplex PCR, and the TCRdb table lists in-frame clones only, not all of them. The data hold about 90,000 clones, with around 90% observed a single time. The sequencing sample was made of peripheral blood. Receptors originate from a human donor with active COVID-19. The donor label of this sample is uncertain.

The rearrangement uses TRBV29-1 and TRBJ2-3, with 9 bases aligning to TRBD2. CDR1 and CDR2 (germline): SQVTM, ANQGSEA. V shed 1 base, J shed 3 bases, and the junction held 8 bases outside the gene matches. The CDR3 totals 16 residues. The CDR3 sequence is CSVEGASGVITDTQYF. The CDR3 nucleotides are TGCAGCGTTGAAGGTGCTAGCGGGGTGATTACAGATACGCAGTATTTT.

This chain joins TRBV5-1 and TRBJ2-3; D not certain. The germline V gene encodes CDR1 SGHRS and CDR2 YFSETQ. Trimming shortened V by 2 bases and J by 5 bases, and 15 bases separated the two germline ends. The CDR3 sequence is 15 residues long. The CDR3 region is CASSFSNHPGDTQYF. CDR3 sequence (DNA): TGCGCCAGCAGCTTCTCAAACCACCCGGGAGATACGCAGTATTTT. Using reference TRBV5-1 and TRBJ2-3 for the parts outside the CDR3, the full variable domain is KAGVTQTPRYLIKTRGQQVTLSCSPISGHRSVSWYQQTPGQGLQFLFEYFSETQRNKGNFPGRFSGRQFSNSRSEMNVSTLELGDSALYLCASSFSNHPGDTQYFGPGTRLTVL.